This entry concerns a single T cell receptor beta chain. What it binds is not known. The data stem from a study of cytomegalovirus exposure and HLA in healthy donors. Study overall: When 398 donors were genotyped, approximately 81% of them were found to fall in the Caucasian-associated ancestry cluster.

CDR1 and CDR2 from the germline V gene are SGHRS and YFSETQ. This CDR3 is 13 amino acids long. V was trimmed by 4 bases and J by 2 bases, leaving 9 bases between them. Study-level findings and limits: According to an earlier analysis, most TCR beta V segments yielded productive rearrangements about 90% or about 30% of the time.

The PCR had 60 Vbeta and 13 Jbeta primers. The authors' processing: Per a later analysis, the number of unique TCR beta chains was roughly 87 million, of which some 10 million were shared. Profiling relied on immunoSEQ multiplex PCR, and the TCRdb table lists in-frame clones only, not all of them. V and J calls and clone size follow that table, whereas D and trimming were derived from the DNA. The table lists more than 80,000 clones, 64% of them singletons. Specimen: PBMCs. This chain links TRBV5-1 with TRBJ1-2; maybe TRBD1 (6 bases). The source of this sequence is a man between 60 and 70 years old in good health and CMV-seronegative. CDR3 in amino acids: CASSAGQNYGYTF. The CDR3 bases are TGCGCCAGCAGCGCAGGACAGAACTATGGCTACACCTTC.